This T cell receptor beta chain was captured by sequencing in a study of shared clonotypes between healthy human individuals. Turning to the study itself: The donors, two women and three men, were aged 18 to 49. General study findings and limits: Clonotype sharing among donors likely depends on sequencing depth.

The CDR3 is 13 residues long. Losses at the gene ends were 6 bases for V and 5 bases for J; bases not matched to a gene: 7. Germline V gene lookup returns CDR1 SQVTM and CDR2 ANQGSEA. Turning to this clone: Its antigen is undetermined.

Per the original data handling: Quality scores were absent from the junction-only immunoSEQ sequences, so filtering differed. The method was immunoSEQ multiplex PCR; TCRdb's version includes in-frame clones alone and lacks a portion of them. V and J calls and clone size are those listed in that table; D and trimming were worked out from the DNA. The table has around 1.6 million clones, 98% seen once; the top ten hold roughly 0.45%. Donors comprised healthy HIV-negative adults lacking recent acute infections or vaccinations. This sequence joins TRBV29-1 and TRBJ2-5; 9 bases are a match to TRBD1. This TCR was recovered from a man aged 30-40 years in good health. The sequenced sample consisted of naive CD4+ T cells sorted from blood. Described subset: CD45RA+ positively selected. CDR3 sequence reads: CSVGAGTGETQYF. In nucleotides, the CDR3 is TGCAGCGTGGGTGCTGGGACAGGGGAGACCCAGTACTTC.